The 23 T cell receptor beta chains presented below share a single source sample, sequenced in a study of T cell clonotyping in hematopoietic cell transplantation. Some clones are missing from TCRdb's copy, which holds only in-frame ones; the method was immunoSEQ multiplex PCR. The sample records 13,000 or so clones, roughly 89% being singletons. The sequencing here drew on PBMCs, taken 100 days after allogeneic stem cell transplant. These receptors were taken from a female patient aged 50 to 65 who had an allogeneic stem cell transplant from an unrelated donor, so the T cells may come from the graft donor. Some clones in this sample may be carry-over from other donors' samples.

The chain couples TRBV29-1 to TRBJ1-2, with a possible D match to TRBD1 (6 bases). V lost 6 bases to trimming and J lost 0 bases, with 11 bases between them. CDR1 is SQVTM and CDR2 is ANQGSEA in the germline V gene. There are 13 residues in the CDR3. Here the CDR3 DNA reads TGCAGCGTGGGGACAAGATCTAACTATGGCTACACCTTC. Encoded protein: CSVGTRSNYGYTF.

The rearrangement links TRBV10-3 to TRBJ1-6; a possible D gene is TRBD1 (5 bases). The CDR3 covers 16 residues. Trimming left V 6 bases short and J 7 bases short, with 19 bases between. CDR1 and CDR2 from the germline V gene are ENHRY and SYGVKD. The CDR3 coding sequence is TGTGCCATCAGCACCGAGGGACGGTCGATAAATTCACCCCTCCACTTT. It codes for CAISTEGRSINSPLHF.

The gene calls are TRBV25-1 and TRBJ1-2, with a tentative D call TRBD1 (6 bases). The CDR3 is 14 amino acids. Germline V gene data show CDR1 as MGHDK and CDR2 as SYGVNS. V was trimmed by 8 bases and J by 4 bases, leaving 17 bases between them. CDR3 sequence reads: CASAWGAYSYGYTF. In DNA, the CDR3 is TGTGCCAGCGCCTGGGGGGCCTATTCCTATGGCTACACCTTC.

V gene TRBV19 combines with J gene TRBJ1-6; D may be TRBD1 (5 bases). The CDR3 has 14 residues. Germline lookup yields CDR1 LNHDA and CDR2 SQIVND (reference sequence). The V end was cut by 4 bases, the J end by 10 bases, with 14 bases between. The chain's CDR3 is CASSNSQGRSPLHF. The DNA of the CDR3 is TGTGCCAGTAGTAATAGTCAGGGCCGCTCACCCCTCCACTTT.

The V call is TRBV9, the J call TRBJ2-2, with D unresolved. The V and J ends lost 0 bases and 5 bases respectively, with 2 bases between them. This CDR3 region has 12 residues. Germline-derived CDR1 and CDR2 are SGDLS and YYNGEE. DNA for the CDR3: TGTGCCAGCAGCGTAGCTACCGGGGAGCTGTTTTTT. This translates into CASSVATGELFF.

The chain recombines TRBV2 with TRBJ1-1; D is uncertain. Germline lookup yields CDR1 SNHLY and CDR2 FYNNEI. The ends were cut back, 7 bases at V and 4 bases at J, with 16 bases in the middle. The CDR3 consists of 14 residues. The chain's CDR3 is CASIGNGGSTEAFF. CDR3 nucleotide sequence: TGTGCCAGCATTGGTAATGGCGGTAGCACTGAAGCTTTCTTT.

The chain links TRBV5-1 to TRBJ2-2, with a weak D call TRBD2 (6 bases). V was clipped by 0 bases and J by 5 bases, with 11 bases between them. CDR1 is SGHRS, CDR2 YFSETQ, per germline. The CDR3 sequence is 15 residues long. The CDR3 DNA is TGCGCCAGCAGCTTGGTCAGGGCGGGAACCGGGGAGCTGTTTTTT. Protein product: CASSLVRAGTGELFF.

This clone has a single count. This chain connects TRBV4-1 to TRBJ1-6; possibly TRBD1 for D (6 bases). Trimming took 1 base from V and 7 from J, leaving 14 bases between them. Germline V CDR1 and CDR2: MGHRA, YSYEKL. The CDR3 contains 16 residues. CDR3 in DNA: TGCGCCAGCAGCCAAGGGGGTACAGGGAGAAATTCACCCCTCCACTTT. This gives the protein CASSQGGTGRNSPLHF.

The rearrangement uses TRBV10-3 and TRBJ2-7, with 7 bases aligning to TRBD1. Germline CDR1 and CDR2: ENHRY and SYGVKD. This CDR3 contains 14 residues. Trimming removed 10 bases from V and 6 bases from J; junction bases left unmatched: 15. The DNA for the CDR3 is TGTGCCACCGAATTGAGACAGGGTTCATCCGAGCAGTACGTC. Its protein product is CATELRQGSSEQYV.

This clone was picked up a small number of times. The genes are TRBV7-2 and TRBJ2-5, with 10 positions matching TRBD2. Per the germline V gene, CDR1 is SGHTA and CDR2 is FQGNSA. The CDR3 runs to 15 residues. The junction had 2 bases not matched to a gene; V was cut back by 2 bases and J by 2 bases. The CDR3 here is CASSLTTSGQETQYF. The CDR3 nucleotides read TGTGCCAGCAGCTTAACGACTAGCGGGCAAGAGACCCAGTACTTC.

This chain uses TRBV7-2 with TRBJ1-1; D uncertain. Trimming removed 2 bases from V and 1 base from J, with 5 bases in between. Germline lookup yields CDR1 SGHTA and CDR2 FQGNSA. CDR3 length: 13 residues. The chain's CDR3 is CASSLSENTEAFF. The CDR3 region has the DNA TGTGCCAGCAGCTTAAGTGAGAACACTGAAGCTTTCTTT. The full variable domain, with the rest looked up from reference TRBV7-2 and TRBJ1-1, is GAGVSQSPSNKVTEKGKDVELRCDPISGHTALYWYRQSLGQGLEFLIYFQGNSAPDKSGLPSDRFSAERTGGSVSTLTIQRTQQEDSAVYLCASSLSENTEAFFGQGTRLTVV.

In this sample, this clone turned up once. J is TRBJ1-2 and V is TRBV19, with 8 nucleotides matching TRBD1. CDR3 length equals 15 residues. The V gene's germline CDR1 is LNHDA and CDR2 SQIVND (reference sequence). With V trimmed by 1 base and J by 4 bases, 5 bases remained unmatched. CDR3 sequence: CASSIGGQGPYGYTF. The CDR3 region has the DNA TGTGCCAGTAGTATAGGCGGACAGGGCCCCTATGGCTACACCTTC.

The chain uses TRBV6-5 and TRBJ2-7; 7 bases are shared with TRBD1. CDR1 MNHEY and CDR2 SVGAGI come from the germline V gene. CDR3 length equals 16 residues. After removal of 3 bases from V and 0 bases from J, the junction contained 8 bases not matched to a gene. The CDR3, as DNA: TGTGCCAGCAGTTATGGCCGGACAGGCATCTCCTACGAGCAGTACTTC. Protein: CASSYGRTGISYEQYF.

The V call is TRBV9, the J call TRBJ2-1, with D possibly matching TRBD1 (5 bases). This CDR3 spans 13 amino acids. V was trimmed by 5 bases and J by 6 bases, leaving 12 bases between them. Germline V gene sequence: CDR1 SGDLS, CDR2 YYNGEE. CDR3 in DNA: TGTGCCAGCAGAGGGGTTTCGGGCAATGAGCAGTTCTTC. Translating gives CASRGVSGNEQFF.

This clone has only one observation. The V gene is TRBV7-2, the J gene TRBJ2-7; 7 bases match TRBD1. This CDR3 is built from 15 residues. V lost 4 bases, J lost 3 bases, and 9 bases stayed unmatched. Germline-derived CDR1 and CDR2 are SGHTA and FQGNSA. CDR3 DNA sequence: TGTGCCAGCAGCTGGGACGACAGGGTGGTCTACGAGCAGTACTTC. It specifies CASSWDDRVVYEQYF.

The chain employs TRBV7-9 and TRBJ2-7, with 9 bases fitting TRBD2. The J segment lost 4 bases and the V segment lost 7 bases, leaving 23 bases of the junction unmatched. The CDR3 is 19 residues long. Per the germline V gene, CDR1 is SEHNR and CDR2 is FQNEAQ (reference sequence). The DNA of the CDR3 is TGTGCCAGCAACCCGATAGCGGGAGTCCGCCGAGGAGGAAATTACGAGCAGTACTTC. Translating it yields CASNPIAGVRRGGNYEQYF.

The CDR3: CASSGDSAYGEQYF. Here the CDR3 DNA reads TGCGCCAGCAGCGGAGACAGTGCGTACGGGGAGCAGTACTTC. The chain carries TRBV5-1 and TRBJ2-7; D perhaps matches TRBD1 (5 bases). Germline CDR1 is SGHRS and CDR2 is YFSETQ. V was pared by 4 bases and J by 7 bases, with 18 bases between. The CDR3 totals 14 residues.

J is TRBJ1-5 and V is TRBV19; D uncertain. Trimming removed 5 bases at V and 3 bases at J, with 11 bases between. The germline V gene encodes CDR1 LNHDA and CDR2 SQIVND (reference sequence). CDR3 length: 14 residues. The DNA for the CDR3 is TGTGCCAGTAGTCAAGGAGGGTCCAATCAGCCCCAGCATTTT. Its translation: CASSQGGSNQPQHF.

Here the CDR3 reads CASSLVWSYEQYF. CDR3 DNA sequence: TGTGCCAGCAGCTTAGTCTGGAGTTACGAGCAGTACTTC. The rearrangement uses TRBV7-9 and TRBJ2-7; D unclear. The CDR3 is made up of 13 amino acids. The germline CDR1 and CDR2 sequences are SEHNR and FQNEAQ (reference sequence). With 1 base removed from V and 4 bases from J, the gap between germline ends came to 8 bases. Full variable domain (remainder filled in from reference TRBV7-9 and TRBJ2-7): DTGVSQNPRHKITKRGQNVTFRCDPISEHNRLYWYRQTLGQGPEFLTYFQNEAQLEKSRLLSDRFSAERPKGSFSTLEIQRTEQGDSAMYLCASSLVWSYEQYFGPGTRLTVT.

This chain joins TRBV6-1 and TRBJ2-1, with a tentative D call TRBD1 (5 bases). The germline V and J ends were trimmed by 1 base and 4 bases, with 11 bases remaining between them. This CDR3 spans 15 amino acids. Looked up from germline, CDR1 is MNHNS and CDR2 is SASEGT. In DNA, the CDR3 is TGTGCCAGCAGTGAAGATGCCGGACAATACAATGAGCAGTTCTTC. Amino acids: CASSEDAGQYNEQFF.

The rearrangement joins TRBV2 to TRBJ1-3; D not resolved. V lost 6 bases and J 0 bases, leaving 12 bases between the germline ends. The CDR3 has 15 residues. Germline V gene lookup returns CDR1 SNHLY and CDR2 FYNNEI. CDR3 in DNA: TGTGCCAGCAGAGACATTCCGGGCTCTGGAAACACCATATATTTT. Protein product: CASRDIPGSGNTIYF.

This chain connects TRBV7-9 to TRBJ2-7, with 9 bases matching TRBD2. Germline CDR1 reads SEHNR; CDR2 reads FQNEAQ (reference sequence). V lost 5 bases and J lost 3; bases outside the gene matches: 8. The CDR3 consists of 15 residues. The CDR3 loop reads CASSPRRSGGYEQYF. For the CDR3, the DNA is TGTGCCAGCAGCCCTCGCCGTAGCGGGGGCTACGAGCAGTACTTC.

The chain employs TRBV30 and TRBJ2-7, with D tentatively TRBD1 (6 bases). This CDR3 region has 12 residues. Germline V gives CDR1 GTSNPN, CDR2 SVGIG (reference sequence). V lost 2 bases and J lost 5, with 10 bases in between. Here the CDR3 reads CAWSWGQDEQYF. The CDR3 DNA sequence: TGTGCCTGGAGTTGGGGACAAGACGAGCAGTACTTC.